This T cell receptor (beta chain) was identified during a study of cytotoxic CD8 clonotypes in ibrutinib-treated CLL (dated by TCRdb to the early 2020s). Background for the entire study: The cohort had ten to twelve relapsed/refractory and approximately 15 treatment-naive patients; fewer than 18 were IGHV unmutated. Responses were partial in around 25 patients and complete in 2; after median about 5.5 years follow-up, some 15 stayed in remission and 12 progressed. Response samples were taken after a median of around 13 months on treatment, ranging from roughly 6 to 36 months. Samples averaged approximately 240,000 productive templates and 80,000 to 100,000 productive rearrangements. Longitudinal samples were obtainable from about 30% of the roughly 90 participants in the trial. Cryopreserved peripheral blood mononuclear cells were obtained prior to treatment, at the time of response, and at either disease progression or sustained remission. All remission and progressive disease samples were collected while patients were still receiving ibrutinib. Study-level results and caveats: Clonality increased at ibrutinib response, stayed stable in sustained remission, and fell back toward baseline at progression. Public clonotypes were rare and either shrank or stayed stable during treatment, and the rise in clonality at ibrutinib response reflected expansion of private clonotypes. Baseline clonality was found to be higher than that of age-matched healthy donors and was strongly correlated with circulating CD8+ T-cell counts. Sampling times were not matched between patients in sustained remission and patients whose disease was progressing, and lymph node repertoires were not examined.

The intended sense of this specimen's time point label: approximately eleven months on ibrutinib. About 2 micrograms of genomic DNA were extracted from cryopreserved PBMCs for TCR beta library preparation. Longitudinal blood samples from CLL patients on ibrutinib monotherapy underwent high-throughput TCR beta sequencing. The patients took part in an open-label, single-center phase 2 trial of ibrutinib monotherapy. On this clone itself: Its recognized antigen is unknown. Within one base of it there is no much larger clone, and no base qualities were kept.

On a MiSeq, deep resolution sequencing aimed for a depth between 1 in 1 million and 1 in 200,000 T cells, with each clonotype covered around 9.2x on average. TCR beta libraries were generated with the immunoSEQ hsTCRB Kit. Concerning the study's data processing: The data were analyzed with ImmunoSEQ Analyzer and ImmunoSEQ Data Assistant, and V, D and J gene assignments followed IMGT definitions. Clonality, which ranges from 0 to 1, was calculated by subtracting the normalized Shannon entropy of productive rearrangement frequencies from one. Only overrepresented clonotypes making up at least 0.05% of the repertoire of each patient were included in the public clonotype analysis. Repertoires from about a dozen age-matched healthy donors in immuneACCESS were used as clonality controls. Sourced from immuneACCESS, this table was stored by TCRdb with only in-frame sequences that have V and J called. A share of the clones is absent; for the studies checked, an unresolved V gene accounts for under half, and the remainder has no known explanation. D and trimming come from the DNA, and the V and J calls and clone size come from that table. This sample has 200,000 or so clones in its table, and roughly 77% of those were observed once. The ten largest account for over 5.5% of the sample.

The sample was PBMCs, taken after 12 months of ibrutinib treatment. The source is a human donor with chronic lymphocytic leukemia.

The CDR3 loop reads CATTLRTGSPVDGYTF. At the DNA level, the sequence is TGTGCCACAACACTCCGAACGGGGTCCCCGGTAGATGGCTACACCTTC. The chain links TRBV19 with TRBJ1-2; the D gene identity is not certain. Based on the germline V gene (reference sequence), the CDR1 and CDR2 sequences are LNHDA and SQIVND. Between the V and J ends, shortened by 10 bases and 6 bases respectively, the junction contains 27 bases. The CDR3 covers 16 residues, taking in both the cysteine and the phenylalanine. Only CDR3 DNA remains: 48 bases, in frame from the first base. The entire variable domain, with the stretches around the CDR3 drawn from the reference TRBV19 and TRBJ1-2 proteins, is DGGITQSPKYLFRKEGQNVTLSCEQNLNHDAMYWYRQDPGQGLRLIYYSQIVNDFQKGDIAEGYSVSREKKESFPLTVTSAQKNPTAFYLCATTLRTGSPVDGYTFGSGTRLTVV.